This is a list of T cell receptor beta chains from one sample in a study of CXCR3-negative and CXCR3-positive naive CD8 T cells. TCRdb reprocessed the 5' RACE reads and reports one entry per CDR3 protein, with no DNA. The sample holds approximately 47,000 distinct CDR3 sequences. Source material: naive CXCR3- CD8+ T cells from blood. These receptors all come from a human donor in good health. Some clones in this sample may be carry-over from other donors' samples. Each CDR3 is given with its conserved first and last residue. Each record gives: J gene, V gene, CDR3 protein.

>TRBJ2-7|TRBV7-2
CASSFYRGDYEQYF
>TRBJ2-2|TRBV14
CASSQEGGTYTGELFF
>TRBJ1-5|TRBV6-2/TRBV6-3
CASTQGVEGQPQHF
>TRBJ2-1|TRBV20-1
CSARAGDSYNEQFF
>TRBJ2-1|TRBV14
CASSQSVGWPNEQFF
>TRBJ2-7|TRBV20-1
CSASPPASGVYEQYF
>TRBJ1-5|TRBV7-9
CASSLEGRGGNQPQHF
>TRBJ1-2|TRBV2
CASSEDRFPANYGYTF
>TRBJ2-1|TRBV23-1
CASSQRHNEQFF
>TRBJ2-2|TRBV28
CASSPGEDGELFF
>TRBJ2-7|TRBV19
CASSHGTGAPYEQYF
>TRBJ2-7|TRBV30
CAWSGRTSGGYEQYF
>TRBJ2-7|TRBV29-1
CSTQESPYEQYF
>TRBJ2-7|TRBV12-3/TRBV12-4
CASSLPGQGGEQYF
>TRBJ2-2|TRBV6-4
CASSESGTGELFF
>TRBJ2-7|TRBV18
CASSPPGLGPSYEQYF
>TRBJ1-1|TRBV19
CASSLTSKNTVAFF
>TRBJ2-4|TRBV15
CATSISINVENIQYF
>TRBJ2-3|TRBV4-1
CASSQDPAGGSDTQYF
>TRBJ2-2|TRBV5-1
CASSSVHGGLFF
>TRBJ2-7|TRBV27
CASSPSTTTHEQYF
>TRBJ2-1|TRBV12-3/TRBV12-4
CASYAGTERNEQFF
>TRBJ1-1|TRBV6-2/TRBV6-3
CASSYPQVAAFF
>TRBJ2-1|TRBV4-1
CASSQDLIYNEQFF
>TRBJ2-3|TRBV10-3
CAISFSGQGRTDTQYF
>TRBJ2-3|TRBV5-5
CASSFRSGDFGAGRMISTDTQYF
>TRBJ2-1|TRBV14
CASSQLPGQGRTNEQFF
>TRBJ1-2|TRBV5-1
CASSSTYIEGTNNYGYTF
>TRBJ2-7|TRBV4-1
CASSQGQGFAYEQYF
>TRBJ1-2|TRBV7-8
CASSLVSGENGYTF
>TRBJ2-2|TRBV27
CASSLLGVGTGELFF
>TRBJ2-7|TRBV27
CASSSIGTGVNEQYF
>TRBJ2-7|TRBV4-2
CASSQDELAGVREQYF
>TRBJ2-3|TRBV19
CASSHGTPYSMDTQYF
>TRBJ2-7|TRBV14
CASSQEGGYEQYF
>TRBJ2-1|TRBV12-3/TRBV12-4
CASSFGAYNEQFF
>TRBJ2-7|TRBV6-5
CASSYSGGFYEQYF
>TRBJ2-1|TRBV2
CASKKTTGAYNEQFF
>TRBJ2-7|TRBV5-6
CASSPRLASSISPYEQYF
>TRBJ1-1|TRBV2
CAHTPEQGPPEAFF
>TRBJ2-3|TRBV5-1
CASSLGVLSGETQYF
>TRBJ2-2|TRBV2
CASSEVLAGRSGELFF
>TRBJ2-1|TRBV10-1
CASSLTSGGNEQFF
>TRBJ2-2|TRBV11-2
CASSLGTAHTGELFF
>TRBJ2-3|TRBV28
CASGQLTLSGRALLGADTQYF